The clone carrying this TCR beta chain was counted between two and nine times. The entry originates in a study of blood T cell repertoires in COVID-19. The overall study: Specimens from acute and convalescent COVID-19 originated in the United States, Italy and Spain.

The assay was immunoSEQ multiplex PCR, and TCRdb's table has in-frame clones only and misses some. The sample contains approximately 44,000 clones, over 70% of which appear only once. The sequenced sample was peripheral blood. The sequence was collected from a human donor in a cohort sampled during active COVID-19.

CDR3 in amino acids: CASRTSGGAGELFF. The CDR3, as DNA: TGTGCCAGCAGGACTAGCGGGGGTGCCGGGGAGCTGTTTTTT. This chain connects TRBV6-5 to TRBJ2-2; 12 positions agree with TRBD2. The CDR3 length is 14 residues. After removal of 6 bases from V and 6 bases from J, the junction contained 2 bases not matched to a gene. Germline assignment: CDR1 MNHEY and CDR2 SVGAGI.